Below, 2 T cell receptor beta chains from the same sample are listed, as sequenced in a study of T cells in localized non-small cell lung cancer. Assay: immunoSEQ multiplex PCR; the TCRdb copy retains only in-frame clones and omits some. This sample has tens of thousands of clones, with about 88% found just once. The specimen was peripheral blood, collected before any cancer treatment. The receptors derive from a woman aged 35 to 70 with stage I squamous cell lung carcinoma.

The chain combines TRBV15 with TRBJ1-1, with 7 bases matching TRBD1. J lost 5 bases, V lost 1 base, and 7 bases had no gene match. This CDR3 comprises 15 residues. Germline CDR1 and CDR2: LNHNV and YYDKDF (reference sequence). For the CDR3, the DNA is TGTGCCACCAGCAGAGCACGGCAGGGGGAAACTGAAGCTTTCTTT. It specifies CATSRARQGETEAFF.

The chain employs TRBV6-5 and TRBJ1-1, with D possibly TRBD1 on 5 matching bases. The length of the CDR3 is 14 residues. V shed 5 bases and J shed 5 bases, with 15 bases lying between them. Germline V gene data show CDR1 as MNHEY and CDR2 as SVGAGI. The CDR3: CASSPPGTRTEAFF. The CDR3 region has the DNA TGTGCCAGCAGTCCGCCAGGGACGAGAACTGAAGCTTTCTTT.